This T cell receptor beta chain is from a study of Graves' ophthalmopathy and Graves' hyperthyroidism. Study results and caveats: Ophthalmopathy progression cases were predicted by the model with approximately 66% sensitivity and 72% to 80% specificity.

This clonotype was seen ten or more times. Its cognate antigen is unknown. Reliance was placed on clinical symptoms, serum thyroxine, TRAb, thyroid ultrasound and orbital computed tomography for diagnosis. From RNA, the CDR3 regions of TCR beta chains were amplified and sequenced. The first-round RT-PCR employed HTBI primers together with the Qiagen OneStep RT-PCR kit. A multiplex PCR was then performed as the second round. TCRdb reprocessed the multiplex PCR reads with MiXCR, giving one entry per CDR3 protein. The sample carries around 520,000 distinct CDR3 sequences, about two fifths recorded once. The sample consisted of peripheral blood or thyroid tissue (not recorded which). This TCR was sampled from an adult man with Graves' hyperthyroidism.

The DNA for the CDR3 is TGTGCCAGTAGTATCCTCGACAGTACTAATTCACCCCTCCACTTT. Amino acids: CASSILDSTNSPLHF. This chain uses TRBV19 with TRBJ1-6; the D gene is possibly TRBD1 (5 bases). V was pared by 3 bases and J by 6 bases, with 12 bases between. The CDR3 spans 15 residues. The germline gives CDR1 LNHDA, CDR2 SQIVND (reference sequence).